This entry features one T cell receptor beta chain sequence. It has no known antigen specificity. No qualities accompany the bases; no much larger clone lies one base away. The CDR3 contains 14 residues, cysteine and phenylalanine counted. Of all the DNA, just the CDR3 is kept, 42 bases in frame from base 1. CDR1 and CDR2, per the germline V gene, are MDHEN and SYDVKM. Relative to germline, V is 4 bases shorter and J is 7 bases shorter, with 14 bases between their ends. This sample is part of a study of blood T cell repertoires in COVID-19 (dated by TCRdb to 2018 to 2021). About the investigation overall: Collaborator samples came from the United States, Italy and Spain and covered acute and convalescent phases of COVID-19. The prospective study material was composed of cDNA or gDNA derived from T cells, B-cell-depleted T cells, or PBMCs. Subjects who had been exposed to COVID-19, were actively infected with it, or had recovered from it provided the deeply sampled blood TCRbeta repertoires that made up the dataset. A freely available public database, intended as a resource for researchers studying the immune response to SARS-CoV-2, is where the repertoires were released. The samples were drawn from the first 160 participants of the ongoing ImmuneRACE study and from some 1,300 subjects provided by 6 global collaborators. A de-identified subject ID, COVID-19 status, age in years and sex were almost always included in the sample metadata. Where HLA class I and class II types were available, the types were taken from metadata supplied by the sample provider, not from assay-based typing.

Results and caveats for the whole study, not just this receptor: Clinical and demographic metadata were provided uncurated, with the amount varying by source and participant.

The collaborating institutions used their own protocols to collect whole blood in K2EDTA tubes. For TCRbeta analysis, collaborators shipped samples in one of three forms: frozen whole blood, isolated PBMCs, or DNA extracted from either of those sample types. The immunoSEQ Assay, a bias-controlled multiplex PCR, was used to amplify TCRbeta CDR3 regions from genomic DNA. Per the authors' processing: Within the assay, amplification of reference gene primers was used to estimate how many nucleated cells each sample contained. To quantify the absolute abundance of each unique TCRbeta CDR3 rearrangement, sequence reads were collapsed and filtered. For each sample, productive Simpson clonality was calculated by taking the square root of Simpson's diversity index across productive rearrangements. The table comes from immuneACCESS by way of TCRdb, which keeps in-frame sequences with V and J called. Part of the clones is missing from these tables; in studies checked, under half for an unresolved V gene and the rest for unknown reasons. V, J and clone size are those of that table, while D and trimming were read from the DNA. The sample data list roughly 250,000 clones, and approximately 86% of these were observed just once. The ten most abundant clones make up 4% to 6% of the sample.

The sequenced sample was peripheral blood. The sequence was obtained from a woman of 80 years or more with active or convalescent COVID-19. The chain joins TRBV28 to TRBJ1-5; confidence is insufficient to name the D gene. The CDR3 protein is CASSWGRGEQPQHF. The DNA reads as follows: TGTGCCAGCAGTTGGGGTCGGGGAGAACAGCCCCAGCATTTT.